This entry concerns a single TCR beta chain. The target antigen is unknown. Within the sample, other DNA sequences also encode this same CDR3. The data belong to a study of shared clonotypes between healthy human individuals. On the study more broadly: Researchers drew samples from a couple of women and a few men aged 18 to 49. Findings of the study overall: Naive subsets, compared against memory subsets, generally had larger estimated richness values.

All donors were healthy HIV-negative adults lacking recent acute infections or vaccinations. Assay used: immunoSEQ multiplex PCR; TCRdb lists only in-frame clones, some missing. This table holds 2 million or so clones, 90% to 95% found once. The germline gives CDR1 MNHNS, CDR2 SASEGT. After removal of 6 bases from V and 4 bases from J, the junction contained 4 bases not matched to a gene. The CDR3 has 15 residues. This clonotype was obtained from a man younger than 35 in good health. Sequenced input: naive CD4+ T cells sorted from blood. Subset of the sample: CD45RA+ positively selected. J is TRBJ2-2 and V is TRBV6-1; 11 positions match TRBD1. The CDR3 sequence: CASRAGTGGTGELFF. The CDR3 DNA follows: TGTGCCAGCAGGGCCGGGACAGGGGGCACCGGGGAGCTGTTTTTT.